Listed here are 20 T cell receptor beta chains from one sample, sequenced in a study of cytomegalovirus exposure and HLA in healthy donors. Sequencing was performed with immunoSEQ multiplex PCR; in TCRdb, only in-frame clones are kept and a portion is missing. The table has around 80,000 clones, around 96% seen once. Sequencing input: PBMCs. The receptors were gathered from a young woman in good health and CMV-seronegative.

The chain couples TRBV5-1 to TRBJ2-2; TRBD1 matches at 10 bases. The germline V gene has CDR1 SGHRS and CDR2 YFSETQ. The V gene end was trimmed by 4 bases and the J gene end by 6 bases; junction bases not matched to a gene: 9. The CDR3 runs to 16 residues. CDR3 coding DNA: TGCGCCAGCAGCGCGACAGGGGGCGCTGGGCCCGGGGAGCTGTTTTTT. Protein sequence: CASSATGGAGPGELFF.

The V and J genes are TRBV7-9 and TRBJ2-3; 12 bases match TRBD2. J lost 6 bases, V lost 5 bases, and 6 bases had no gene match. In germline, CDR1 is SEHNR, CDR2 FQNEAQ (reference sequence). This CDR3 contains 15 residues. The CDR3 sequence is CASSPSGGDSDTQYF. The CDR3 DNA reads TGTGCCAGCAGCCCTAGCGGGGGGGACTCGGATACGCAGTATTTT.

The chain uses TRBV27 and TRBJ2-2; D remains unclear. The germline V gene has CDR1 MNHEY and CDR2 SMNVEV (reference sequence). V was trimmed by 3 bases and J by 3 bases, leaving 8 bases between them. The CDR3 runs to 14 residues. DNA for the CDR3: TGTGCCAGCAGTTTTGAGGCCTACACCGGGGAGCTGTTTTTT. Protein: CASSFEAYTGELFF.

The V and J genes are TRBV9 and TRBJ1-2, with D possibly TRBD1 on 6 matching bases. The V end lost 4 bases, the J end lost 5 bases, and 15 bases lay between the germline ends. CDR1 and CDR2 (germline): SGDLS, YYNGEE. The CDR3 length is 14 residues. CDR3 nucleotides: TGTGCCAGCAGCACCCAGGGGTCGGTTTATGGCTACACCTTC. Amino acids: CASSTQGSVYGYTF.

The rearrangement links TRBV18 to TRBJ2-1; 7 bases line up with TRBD2. With V trimmed by 4 bases and J by 0 bases, 9 bases remained unmatched. CDR1 and CDR2 (germline): KGHSH, LQKENI. The CDR3 contains 17 residues. The CDR3 nucleotides are TGTGCCAGCTCACATGTTCTAGCGGAAGGCTCCTACAATGAGCAGTTCTTC. Its translation: CASSHVLAEGSYNEQFF.

The rearrangement uses TRBV14 and TRBJ2-7, with a tentative D call TRBD2 (5 bases). Trimming took off 4 bases at V and 2 bases at J, with 24 bases between the two ends. Germline-derived CDR1 and CDR2 are SGHDN and FVKESK. The CDR3 contains 18 residues. The CDR3 region is CASSLFPGLRAKTYEQYF. The DNA for the CDR3 is TGTGCCAGCAGCCTCTTCCCTGGACTGCGGGCGAAAACCTACGAGCAGTACTTC.

The sample holds one count of this clone. The genes are TRBV6-6 and TRBJ1-5; no reliable D call. This CDR3 is 15 amino acids long. The germline CDR1 and CDR2 sequences are MNHNY and SVGAGI (reference sequence). Trimming cost V 4 bases and J 0 bases, with 10 bases left between them. CDR3 sequence (DNA): TGTGCCAGCAGTTCCCCCGCAGGTAGCAATCAGCCCCAGCATTTT. It yields the protein CASSSPAGSNQPQHF.

The CDR3 reads CASRPGQLSGEQYF. The DNA for the CDR3 is TGTGCCAGCAGACCCGGACAGTTATCGGGCGAGCAGTACTTC. The chain has TRBV28 and TRBJ2-7; a weak D match, TRBD1 (6 bases). The CDR3 sequence is 14 residues long. V gave up 6 bases and J gave up 6 bases, with 18 bases separating them. Germline V gene lookup returns CDR1 MDHEN and CDR2 SYDVKM.

The rearrangement joins TRBV27 to TRBJ1-1, with 9 bases fitting TRBD1. The V and J ends lost 3 bases and 7 bases, in that order; junction bases with no gene match: 6. Per the germline V gene, CDR1 is MNHEY and CDR2 is SMNVEV (reference sequence). The CDR3 consists of 14 residues. CDR3 region: CASSFGTGQVEAFF. The CDR3 DNA sequence: TGTGCCAGCAGTTTCGGGACAGGGCAAGTTGAAGCTTTCTTT.

The chain links TRBV5-1 to TRBJ2-5; 8 positions agree with TRBD2. The germline gives CDR1 SGHRS, CDR2 YFSETQ. CDR3 length: 15 amino acids. With 2 bases clipped from V and 5 bases from J, the junction kept 8 bases outside the gene matches. The CDR3 sequence: CASSFSGIFGETQYF. DNA of the CDR3: TGCGCCAGCAGCTTTAGCGGGATCTTTGGGGAGACCCAGTACTTC. Full variable domain (missing parts from reference TRBV5-1 and TRBJ2-5): KAGVTQTPRYLIKTRGQQVTLSCSPISGHRSVSWYQQTPGQGLQFLFEYFSETQRNKGNFPGRFSGRQFSNSRSEMNVSTLELGDSALYLCASSFSGIFGETQYFGPGTRLLVL.

The chain is built from TRBV5-1 and TRBJ1-1, with 11 bases matching TRBD1. Unmatched junction bases numbered 6, after V lost 3 bases and J lost 5 bases. The CDR3 extends over 15 amino acids. CDR1 and CDR2 from the germline V gene are SGHRS and YFSETQ. The CDR3 here is CASSWTGGQKTEAFF. The CDR3 nucleotides are TGCGCCAGCAGCTGGACAGGGGGCCAGAAGACTGAAGCTTTCTTT.

The chain has TRBV28 and TRBJ1-3; 9 bases are a match to TRBD1. With 3 bases clipped from V and 0 bases from J, the junction kept 0 bases outside the gene matches. The CDR3 has 15 residues. Germline lookup yields CDR1 MDHEN and CDR2 SYDVKM. The CDR3 spells CASSLTGGSGNTIYF. In DNA form, the CDR3 reads TGTGCCAGCAGTTTGACAGGGGGCTCTGGAAACACCATATATTTT.

The count of this clone is one. The rearrangement links TRBV12-5 to TRBJ2-1; 7 bases agree with TRBD1. Trimming removed 6 bases from V and 5 bases from J; junction bases left unmatched: 10. CDR3 length: 15 residues. Germline CDR1 LGHNT, CDR2 FRNRAP. The chain's CDR3 is CASGPDRSRHNEQFF. For the CDR3, the DNA is TGTGCTAGTGGACCGGACAGGTCTCGGCACAATGAGCAGTTCTTC.

J is TRBJ2-6 and V is TRBV5-1; D is possibly TRBD2 (5 bases). Germline lookup yields CDR1 SGHRS and CDR2 YFSETQ. The CDR3 is 13 residues long. The V end lost 0 bases, the J end lost 15 bases, and 13 bases lay between the germline ends. This CDR3 reads CASSLAGGLGLTF. The CDR3 nucleotides read TGCGCCAGCAGCTTGGCCGGAGGACTGGGCCTGACTTTC.

The chain recombines TRBV7-9 with TRBJ2-3, with 7 bases matching TRBD1. CDR3 size: 15 residues. Trimming removed 6 bases from V and 2 bases from J; junction bases left unmatched: 8. Germline loops: CDR1 SEHNR, CDR2 FQNEAQ (reference sequence). CDR3 nucleotides: TGTGCCAGCAGGAAGCCAGGGGGTCACACAGATACGCAGTATTTT. Its translation is CASRKPGGHTDTQYF.

The J gene is TRBJ2-7, the V gene TRBV10-3; tentatively, D is TRBD1 (6 bases). There are 14 residues in the CDR3. In germline, CDR1 is ENHRY, CDR2 SYGVKD. V was trimmed by 4 bases and J by 0 bases, leaving 10 bases between them. The CDR3 DNA sequence: TGTGCCATCAGTGGCCAGGGGCACTCCTACGAGCAGTACTTC. This gives the protein CAISGQGHSYEQYF.

This clone was found once. This chain connects TRBV11-2 to TRBJ2-1; 9 bases match TRBD1. Losses at the gene ends were 6 bases for V and 6 bases for J; bases not matched to a gene: 12. Germline-derived CDR1 and CDR2 are SGHAT and FQNNGV. The CDR3 is 16 amino acids. CDR3 protein: CASSLTRDRVSNEQFF. The CDR3 bases are TGTGCCAGCAGTCTGACCCGGGACAGGGTATCCAATGAGCAGTTCTTC.

The chain combines TRBV13 with TRBJ2-5; TRBD1 matches at 12 bases. Per the germline V gene, CDR1 is PRHDT and CDR2 is FYEKMQ (reference sequence). V gave up 1 base and J gave up 4 bases; unmatched junction bases: 7. This CDR3 contains 17 residues. CDR3 loop: CASSLAQSGQGAETQYF. The DNA for the CDR3 is TGTGCCAGCAGCTTAGCCCAGTCGGGACAGGGGGCAGAGACCCAGTACTTC.

The chain links TRBV14 to TRBJ2-7, with a weak D call TRBD2 (6 bases). Germline CDR1 SGHDN, CDR2 FVKESK. The CDR3 is made up of 17 amino acids. V dropped 2 bases and J dropped 7 bases, with 24 bases sitting between them. DNA for the CDR3: TGTGCCAGCAGCCAAAGCTGGAGGGTGGACCTTGGTGGGGAGCAGTACTTC. It yields the protein CASSQSWRVDLGGEQYF.

V usage is TRBV5-4 and J usage is TRBJ1-2; a possible D gene is TRBD1 (5 bases). Germline-derived CDR1 and CDR2 are SGHNT and YYREEE (reference sequence). The CDR3 is 15 residues long. Trimming cost V 2 bases and J 9 bases, with 20 bases left between them. The CDR3 nucleotides are TGTGCCAGCAGCTTTTGGCGGGGTCAGGGTGAAAGCTACACCTTC. Protein sequence: CASSFWRGQGESYTF.